A single sample is the source of the 26 T cell receptor beta chains below, sequenced in a study of CD8+CD57+ T cells in acquired aplastic anemia. Genomic DNA was employed as the template in profiling TCR beta VDJ and CDR3. TCRdb re-analysed the reads in MiXCR, keeping a single row per CDR3 protein. The sample includes 150,000 to 200,000 distinct CDR3 sequences, 64% of them seen just once. Sequenced sample: sorted CD4+, CD8+, or CD8+CD57+ T cells (not recorded which) from PBMCs. The origin of the receptors is a human donor with severe aplastic anemia or a healthy control (not recorded which).

This clonotype was observed once. This chain links TRBV5-1 with TRBJ1-2; no reliable D call. V lost 2 bases, J lost 5 bases, and 10 bases lay in between. Germline V gene sequence: CDR1 SGHRS, CDR2 YFSETQ. The CDR3 runs to 13 residues. The CDR3 DNA reads TGCGCCAGCAGCTTAGACGGACGTTATGGCTACACCTTC. It encodes CASSLDGRYGYTF. Drawing the rest from reference TRBV5-1 and TRBJ1-2, the complete variable domain is KAGVTQTPRYLIKTRGQQVTLSCSPISGHRSVSWYQQTPGQGLQFLFEYFSETQRNKGNFPGRFSGRQFSNSRSEMNVSTLELGDSALYLCASSLDGRYGYTFGSGTRLTVV.

This clonotype has a single count. V usage is TRBV14 and J usage is TRBJ1-5; no clear D gene. The CDR3 has 13 amino acids. V gave up 4 bases and J gave up 5 bases, with 9 bases separating them. From germline, CDR1 is SGHDN and CDR2 FVKESK. The CDR3 region is CASSPTPDQPQHF. The CDR3, as DNA: TGTGCCAGCAGCCCGACCCCCGATCAGCCCCAGCATTTT.

Of note for this clonotype: Sequence at one end of the junction differs from germline and may be a read error. The rearrangement joins TRBV7-2 to TRBJ1-1; D remains unclear. Germline loops: CDR1 SGHTA, CDR2 FQGNSA. The CDR3 contains 13 residues. The CDR3 DNA follows: TGCGCCAGCAGTGATCAGACGAACACTGAAGCTTTCTTT. It translates to CASSDQTNTEAFF.

The rearrangement links TRBV12-3 or TRBV12-4 to TRBJ2-7; D is uncertain. CDR3 length equals 14 residues. V was trimmed by 6 bases and J by 4 bases, leaving 16 bases between them. The CDR3 bases are TGTGCCAGCAGGAGCTCCGGCAGGCCATACGAGCAGTACTTC. This translates into CASRSSGRPYEQYF.

The rearrangement joins TRBV27 to TRBJ2-1; maybe TRBD2 (6 bases). Germline-derived CDR1 and CDR2 are MNHEY and SMNVEV (reference sequence). Trimming removed 6 bases from V and 0 bases from J, with 9 bases in between. The CDR3 is 14 amino acids. CDR3 protein: CASSQTSSYNEQFF. The CDR3 nucleotides read TGTGCCAGCAGCCAGACTAGCTCCTACAATGAGCAGTTCTTC.

A few counts support this clonotype. The rearrangement links TRBV7-9 to TRBJ2-5, with D possibly being TRBD2 (6 bases). Germline CDR1 reads SEHNR; CDR2 reads FQNEAQ (reference sequence). The CDR3 consists of 15 residues. Trimming shortened V by 8 bases and J by 0 bases, and 16 bases separated the two germline ends. CDR3 nucleotides: TGTGCCAGCGGCAGGCGCCGGGGGTACCAAGAGACCCAGTACTTC. Translated, it gives CASGRRRGYQETQYF.

This chain connects TRBV19 to TRBJ1-2, with D unclear. V was clipped by 3 bases and J by 4 bases, with 9 bases between them. The CDR3 extends over 13 amino acids. Germline V lookup: CDR1 LNHDA, CDR2 SQIVND (reference sequence). The CDR3 is CASSIDGLYGYTF. In nucleotides, the CDR3 is TGTGCCAGTAGTATCGACGGCCTCTATGGCTACACCTTC.

This chain links TRBV14 with TRBJ2-3; D is possibly TRBD2 (5 bases). The V gene's germline CDR1 is SGHDN and CDR2 FVKESK. The V gene lost 4 bases and the J gene lost 9 bases, with 11 bases spanning the gap. The CDR3 has 12 amino acids. CDR3 residues: CASSPRGFTQYF. The DNA of the CDR3 is TGTGCCAGCAGCCCTCGCGGGTTCACGCAGTATTTT.

V and J are TRBV29-1 and TRBJ1-2; D not resolved. Trimming removed 8 bases at V and 4 bases at J, with 17 bases between. This CDR3 comprises 13 residues. Per germline, CDR1 SQVTM and CDR2 ANQGSEA. CDR3 sequence (DNA): TGCAGCTTCTGCCTCGAGGGAAGCTATGGCTACACCTTC. Translated, it gives CSFCLEGSYGYTF.

The rearrangement uses TRBV29-1 and TRBJ2-6; D not certain. The CDR3 is 14 amino acids. The ends were cut back, 5 bases at V and 1 base at J, with 9 bases in the middle. Germline V gene sequence: CDR1 SQVTM, CDR2 ANQGSEA. This chain's CDR3 is CSVLTESGANVLTF. CDR3 in DNA: TGCAGCGTTTTAACGGAGTCTGGGGCCAACGTCCTGACTTTC.

The CDR3 loop is CASSLLGGANSPLHF. The CDR3 DNA is TGTGCCAGCAGCTTACTGGGGGGAGCTAATTCACCCCTCCACTTT. The rearrangement uses TRBV7-9 and TRBJ1-6, with a tentative D call TRBD1 (5 bases). CDR1 and CDR2 (germline): SEHNR, FQNEAQ (reference sequence). CDR3 size: 15 residues. V dropped 2 bases and J dropped 6 bases, with 11 bases sitting between them.

This clonotype was counted at least ten times. The chain couples TRBV4-1 to TRBJ2-7; D is perhaps TRBD1 (5 bases). This CDR3 region has 15 residues. Trimming pared 1 base from V and 2 bases from J, leaving 12 bases between. Germline lookup yields CDR1 MGHRA and CDR2 YSYEKL. The DNA of the CDR3 is TGCGCCAGCAGCCAAGGTCAGGACACCACCTACGAGCAGTACTTC. Translating gives CASSQGQDTTYEQYF.

The chain is built from TRBV19 and TRBJ1-5; TRBD1 agrees at 7 bases. In germline, CDR1 is LNHDA, CDR2 SQIVND (reference sequence). The J segment lost 4 bases and the V segment lost 7 bases, leaving 7 bases of the junction unmatched. The CDR3 sequence is 14 residues long. This CDR3 is CASNQGVTNQPQHF. The DNA for the CDR3 is TGTGCCAGTAACCAGGGGGTCACAAATCAGCCCCAGCATTTT.

This clonotype was observed a handful of times. V gene TRBV7-9 combines with J gene TRBJ1-1, with a possible D match to TRBD1 (5 bases). Germline V gene lookup returns CDR1 SEHNR and CDR2 FQNEAQ (reference sequence). The CDR3 is made up of 13 amino acids. The V gene lost 2 bases and the J gene lost 1 base, with 5 bases spanning the gap. The CDR3 region is CASSLQGNTEAFF. The CDR3 bases are TGTGCCAGCAGCTTACAGGGGAACACTGAAGCTTTCTTT. Filled out from reference TRBV7-9 and TRBJ1-1, the complete variable domain reads DTGVSQNPRHKITKRGQNVTFRCDPISEHNRLYWYRQTLGQGPEFLTYFQNEAQLEKSRLLSDRFSAERPKGSFSTLEIQRTEQGDSAMYLCASSLQGNTEAFFGQGTRLTVV.

The CDR3 bases are TGTGCCAGTAGTAGAGGCCCAACCGCCAACTATGGCTACACCTTC. Protein sequence: CASSRGPTANYGYTF. V usage is TRBV19 and J usage is TRBJ1-2; D is unclear. The CDR3 has 15 residues. Germline values: CDR1 LNHDA, CDR2 SQIVND (reference sequence). V was cut by 4 bases and J by 2 bases, with 14 bases left in between.

The V and J genes are TRBV28 and TRBJ1-3, with D unresolved. The V end was cut by 5 bases, the J end by 4 bases, with 6 bases between. CDR1 is MDHEN, CDR2 SYDVKM, per germline. The CDR3 spans 12 residues. CDR3 sequence reads: CASSIIGNTIYF. Here the CDR3 DNA reads TGTGCCAGCAGTATAATCGGAAACACCATATATTTT.

As regards this clonotype: Lacking the conserved final phenylalanine or tryptophan, this CDR3 likely reflects a read error. V gene TRBV10-3 combines with J gene TRBJ2-7; no clear D gene. There are 13 residues in the CDR3. Germline CDR1 and CDR2: ENHRY and SYGVKD. Between the trimmed V and J ends, which lost 3 bases and 2 bases, there was a span of 8 bases. The CDR3 loop reads CAISDSAAYEQYS. Here the CDR3 DNA reads TGTGCCATCAGTGACAGTGCAGCCTACGAGCAGTACTCC.

The V and J genes are TRBV6-5 and TRBJ1-1; TRBD1 is a possible D gene (5 bases). Trimming removed 2 bases from V and 5 bases from J, with 15 bases in between. The CDR3 contains 15 residues. Germline CDR1 reads MNHEY; CDR2 reads SVGAGI. This CDR3 is CASSYQGRVWTEAFF. In DNA form, the CDR3 reads TGTGCCAGCAGTTACCAGGGTAGGGTTTGGACTGAAGCTTTCTTT.

The chain links TRBV14 to TRBJ2-5; D is ambiguous. The germline V gene has CDR1 SGHDN and CDR2 FVKESK. The V end was cut by 6 bases, the J end by 4 bases, with 12 bases between. The length of the CDR3 is 13 residues. CDR3 sequence: CASRTSGGETQYF. Here the CDR3 DNA reads TGTGCCAGCAGGACCTCGGGCGGAGAGACCCAGTACTTC. The entire variable domain, with the rest obtained from reference TRBV14 and TRBJ2-5, is as follows: EAGVTQFPSHSVIEKGQTVTLRCDPISGHDNLYWYRRVMGKEIKFLLHFVKESKQDESGMPNNRFLAERTGGTYSTLKVQPAELEDSGVYFCASRTSGGETQYFGPGTRLLVL.

This clonotype has at least ten counts. V gene TRBV7-2 combines with J gene TRBJ2-7; D is undetermined. This CDR3 spans 12 amino acids. CDR1 is SGHTA and CDR2 is FQGNSA in the germline V gene. V shed 1 base and J shed 6 bases, with 7 bases lying between them. CDR3 bases: TGTGCCAGCAGCTTAGATAATCCCGAGCAGTACTTC. As protein: CASSLDNPEQYF.

The chain combines TRBV7-9 with TRBJ1-1; D may be TRBD1 (5 bases). V gave up 1 base and J gave up 0 bases, with 12 bases separating them. The CDR3 is 16 residues long. Per germline, CDR1 SEHNR and CDR2 FQNEAQ (reference sequence). In DNA, the CDR3 is TGTGCCAGCAGCTTAGACCCAGGGTCCCTGAACACTGAAGCTTTCTTT. It codes for CASSLDPGSLNTEAFF.

The chain has TRBV24-1 and TRBJ2-1; D not certain. Germline assignment: CDR1 KGHDR and CDR2 SFDVKD. V was shortened by 0 bases and J by 4 bases, with 9 bases between the two germline ends. The CDR3 is made up of 15 amino acids. CDR3 DNA: TGTGCCACCAGTGATTTGAAGGTCCGGTACAATGAGCAGTTCTTC. The encoded protein is CATSDLKVRYNEQFF.

The genes are TRBV19 and TRBJ1-1, with D uncertain. Trimming stripped 3 bases from V and 5 bases from J, with 10 bases between. Germline lookup yields CDR1 LNHDA and CDR2 SQIVND (reference sequence). This CDR3 has 13 amino acids. Written as DNA, the CDR3 is TGTGCCAGTAGTATCTTGCAGGATACTGAAGCTTTCTTT. Encoded protein: CASSILQDTEAFF.

The rearrangement links TRBV7-9 to TRBJ2-5; no reliable D call. The CDR3 has 14 residues. Germline CDR1 is SEHNR and CDR2 is FQNEAQ (reference sequence). Trimming stripped 2 bases from V and 4 bases from J, with 11 bases between. DNA of the CDR3: TGTGCCAGCAGCTTATCTTTACCCGGAGAGACCCAGTACTTC. This codes for CASSLSLPGETQYF.

This clonotype came up a few times. J is TRBJ2-1 and V is TRBV7-8, with D possibly TRBD2 on 5 matching bases. The CDR3 spans 12 residues. Between the trimmed V and J ends, which lost 7 bases and 2 bases, there was a span of 6 bases. Looked up from germline, CDR1 is SGHVS and CDR2 is FQNEAQ. The CDR3 here is CASMRAYNEQFF. The CDR3, as DNA: TGTGCCAGCATGAGGGCCTACAATGAGCAGTTCTTC.

There are many counts of this clonotype. The V gene is TRBV27, the J gene TRBJ2-7; D is unclear. The CDR3 totals 12 residues. The germline CDR1 and CDR2 sequences are MNHEY and SMNVEV (reference sequence). Trimming left V 5 bases short and J 7 bases short, with 12 bases between. This CDR3 reads CASSPPTDEQYF. Here the CDR3 DNA reads TGTGCCAGCAGTCCGCCCACAGATGAGCAGTACTTC.